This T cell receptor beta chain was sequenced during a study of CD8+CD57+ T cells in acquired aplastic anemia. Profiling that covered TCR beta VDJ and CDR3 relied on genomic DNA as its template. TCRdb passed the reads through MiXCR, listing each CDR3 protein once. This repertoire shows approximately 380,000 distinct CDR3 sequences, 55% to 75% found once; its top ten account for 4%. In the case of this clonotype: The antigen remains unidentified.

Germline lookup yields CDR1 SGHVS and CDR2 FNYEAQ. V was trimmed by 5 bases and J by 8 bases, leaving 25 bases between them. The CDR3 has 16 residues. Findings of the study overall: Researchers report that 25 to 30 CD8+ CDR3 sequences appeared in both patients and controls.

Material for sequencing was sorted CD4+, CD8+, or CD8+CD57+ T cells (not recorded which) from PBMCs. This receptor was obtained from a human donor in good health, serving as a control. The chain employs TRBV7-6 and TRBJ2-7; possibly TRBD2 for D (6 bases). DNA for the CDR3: TGTGCCAGCAGCCCTGGGACTCCTCCGGCCTACGAGCAGCAGTACTTC. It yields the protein CASSPGTPPAYEQQYF.